Below are 24 T cell receptor beta chains sequenced from a single sample in a study of blood T cell repertoires in COVID-19. The assay was immunoSEQ multiplex PCR, and TCRdb's table has in-frame clones only and misses some. Of 200,000 to 300,000 clones in the sample, approximately 88% were seen once. Specimen: PBMCs or T cells enriched from blood (not recorded which). The receptors shown here come from a woman aged 40 to 50 with acute COVID-19.

The V and J genes are TRBV18 and TRBJ1-6, with a weak D call TRBD1 (6 bases). This CDR3 has 14 residues. The V gene lost 3 bases and the J gene lost 6 bases, with 9 bases spanning the gap. Germline CDR1 KGHSH, CDR2 LQKENI. The CDR3 loop reads CASSPVQGNSPLHF. CDR3 bases: TGTGCCAGCTCACCCGTACAGGGTAATTCACCCCTCCACTTT. The variable domain in full, completed from reference TRBV18 and TRBJ1-6, reads NAGVMQNPRHLVRRRGQEARLRCSPMKGHSHVYWYRQLPEEGLKFMVYLQKENIIDESGMPKERFSAEFPKEGPSILRIQQVVRGDSAAYFCASSPVQGNSPLHFGNGTRLTVT.

This CDR3 reads CASSTGSTGIGTEAFF. DNA of the CDR3: TGCGCCAGCAGCACAGGCTCGACAGGGATCGGCACTGAAGCTTTCTTT. V and J are TRBV5-1 and TRBJ1-1; 7 bases agree with TRBD1. V lost 4 bases to trimming and J lost 4 bases; unmatched junction nucleotides: 13. Germline values: CDR1 SGHRS, CDR2 YFSETQ. The CDR3 loop spans 16 amino acids.

This sequence joins TRBV6-2 or TRBV6-3 and TRBJ2-7; possible D gene TRBD2, 6 bases. V lost 5 bases and J lost 2, with 13 bases in between. This CDR3 has 14 residues. The germline V gene encodes CDR1 MNHEY and CDR2 SVGEGT. For the CDR3, the DNA is TGTGCCAGCAGTAGGACGGGACTTACCTACGAGCAGTACGTC. Its translation: CASSRTGLTYEQYV.

V and J are TRBV4-2 and TRBJ1-6; D gene unclear. This CDR3 is built from 14 residues. V was pared by 0 bases and J by 7 bases, with 7 bases between. Germline CDR1 is LGHNA and CDR2 is YNFKEQ. CDR3 in amino acids: CASSQDVENSPLHF. DNA for the CDR3: TGTGCCAGCAGCCAAGACGTCGAGAATTCACCCCTCCACTTT.

In its sample, this clone was seen once. V is TRBV5-5 and J is TRBJ1-3; D might be TRBD1 (6 bases). CDR1 SGHKS and CDR2 YYEKEE come from the germline V gene (reference sequence). V lost 5 bases and J 3 bases, leaving 12 bases between the germline ends. This CDR3 spans 14 amino acids. The CDR3 loop reads CASSFDRFGNTIYF. DNA of the CDR3: TGTGCCAGCAGTTTTGACAGGTTTGGAAACACCATATATTTT.

This rearrangement joins TRBV9 to TRBJ2-1; perhaps TRBD2 as D (6 bases). Trimming took off 4 bases at V and 2 bases at J, with 16 bases between the two ends. The CDR3 is 16 amino acids. Germline V CDR1 and CDR2: SGDLS, YYNGEE. In DNA, the CDR3 is TGTGCCAGCAGCTTGGGGGGTGGCAGCACCTACAATGAGCAGTTCTTC. As protein: CASSLGGGSTYNEQFF.

The chain links TRBV7-2 to TRBJ1-2, with 11 bases matching TRBD1. The V gene's germline CDR1 is SGHTA and CDR2 FQGNSA. The CDR3 extends over 15 amino acids. V shed 4 bases and J 7 bases; nucleotides not matched to a gene: 8. CDR3 coding DNA: TGTGCCAGCAGCTCTACTAGGACAGGGGGCGTTGGCTACACCTTC. Translating gives CASSSTRTGGVGYTF.

This chain joins TRBV5-4 and TRBJ2-1, with 14 positions matching TRBD2. This CDR3 contains 15 residues. Germline V gives CDR1 SGHNT, CDR2 YYREEE (reference sequence). V shed 4 bases, J shed 10 bases, and the junction held 7 bases outside the gene matches. CDR3 coding DNA: TGTGCCAGCAGCGGGACTAGCGGGAGCGTCCAGGAGCAGTTCTTC. As protein: CASSGTSGSVQEQFF.

CDR3: CASGLQGAWNEQFF. The DNA of the CDR3 is TGTGCCAGCGGGCTACAGGGGGCGTGGAATGAGCAGTTCTTC. V is TRBV11-3 and J is TRBJ2-1; 9 bases are shared with TRBD1. Losses at the gene ends were 8 bases for V and 7 bases for J; bases not matched to a gene: 9. This CDR3 has 14 amino acids. Germline V gene sequence: CDR1 SGHNT, CDR2 YENEEA.

V is TRBV5-8 and J is TRBJ1-4, with 8 positions matching TRBD1. Trimming took 1 base from V and 8 from J; bases not matched to a gene: 7. This CDR3 contains 15 residues. The germline CDR1 and CDR2 sequences are SGHTS and YDEGEE. The CDR3 DNA follows: TGTGCCAGCAGCTTGAAGCAGGGGGCGGCCGAAAAACTGTTTTTT. Its protein is CASSLKQGAAEKLFF. Full variable domain (rest looked up from reference TRBV5-8 and TRBJ1-4): EAGVTQSPTHLIKTRGQQATLRCSPISGHTSVYWYQQALGLGLQFLLWYDEGEERNRGNFPPRFSGRQFPNYSSELNVNALELEDSALYLCASSLKQGAAEKLFFGSGTQLSVL.

V and J are TRBV10-3 and TRBJ2-3; D gene unclear. Trimming removed 8 bases from V and 2 bases from J, with 8 bases in between. The CDR3 runs 12 residues. Germline CDR1 reads ENHRY; CDR2 reads SYGVKD. CDR3 nucleotide sequence: TGTGCCATCGCGAGCATCACAGATACGCAGTATTTT. As protein: CAIASITDTQYF.

In its sample, this clone was seen a few times. In nucleotides, the CDR3 is TGTGCCATCTTCCCCCCAGGCGGTAGCGGGGGTAACACCGGGGAGCTGTTTTTT. Translating it yields CAIFPPGGSGGNTGELFF. J is TRBJ2-2 and V is TRBV25-1; 9 bases are a match to TRBD2. Trimming removed 10 bases from V and 2 bases from J; junction bases left unmatched: 17. The CDR3 consists of 18 residues. The germline CDR1 and CDR2 sequences are MGHDK and SYGVNS.

The rearrangement joins TRBV21-1 to TRBJ1-3; TRBD1 is the table's D call, not checked against the DNA. TRBV21-1 is an annotated pseudogene. This CDR3 comprises 16 residues. The CDR3 bases are TGTGCCAGCAGCAACCAGGGAAGGAGCTCTGGAAACACCATATATTTT. It translates to CASSNQGRSSGNTIYF.

The chain employs TRBV18 and TRBJ1-6; 10 nucleotides agree with TRBD1. The CDR3 sequence is 17 residues long. Germline V gene sequence: CDR1 KGHSH, CDR2 LQKENI. Germline trimming cut 2 bases from V and 8 bases from J; bases unmatched to any gene: 9. CDR3 sequence: CASSPYGGGQGDSPLHF. Written as DNA, the CDR3 is TGTGCCAGCTCACCATACGGGGGAGGACAGGGGGATTCACCCCTCCACTTT.

The rearrangement links TRBV3-1 (or the pseudogene TRBV3-2) to TRBJ2-1; 9 nucleotides agree with TRBD2. Germline V lookup: CDR1 LGHDT, CDR2 YNNKEL (reference sequence). This CDR3 comprises 15 residues. The V segment lost 4 bases and the J segment 0 bases; nucleotides outside the gene matches: 1. CDR3 sequence: CASSRAGGSYNEQFF. CDR3 nucleotides: TGTGCCAGCAGCCGAGCGGGGGGCTCCTACAATGAGCAGTTCTTC.

This clone was seen only once. The CDR3 protein is CASSVGQRAINEKLFF. CDR3 bases: TGTGCCAGCAGTGTCGGACAGCGCGCCATTAATGAAAAACTGTTTTTT. The chain carries TRBV25-1 and TRBJ1-4, with D possibly TRBD1 on 6 matching bases. The V gene lost 4 bases and the J gene lost 4 bases, with 16 bases spanning the gap. The CDR3 loop spans 16 amino acids. Germline CDR1 is MGHDK and CDR2 is SYGVNS.

The genes are TRBV29-1 and TRBJ2-7; 11 bases align to TRBD1. The CDR3 is made up of 14 amino acids. Germline V gives CDR1 SQVTM, CDR2 ANQGSEA. Trimming removed 4 bases from V and 6 bases from J; junction bases left unmatched: 8. The CDR3 nucleotides read TGCAGCGTTGCCGGGACAGGGGGAAGGGGCGAGCAGTACGTC. Translating gives CSVAGTGGRGEQYV.

J is TRBJ2-1 and V is TRBV4-3; 11 bases agree with TRBD2. This CDR3 spans 15 amino acids. J gave up 8 bases and V 4 bases, and 7 bases lay outside the gene matches. Germline-derived CDR1 and CDR2 are LGHNA and YSLEER. The chain's CDR3 is CASSPVAGGVDEQFF. The CDR3 DNA reads as TGCGCCAGCAGCCCCGTAGCGGGAGGGGTGGATGAGCAGTTCTTC.

This sequence joins TRBV5-1 and TRBJ1-1, with D perhaps matching TRBD1 (6 bases). Trimming shortened V by 0 bases and J by 1 base, and 10 bases separated the two germline ends. Germline lookup yields CDR1 SGHRS and CDR2 YFSETQ. The CDR3 has 15 residues. The CDR3 reads CASSLAADRNTEAFF. DNA for the CDR3: TGCGCCAGCAGCTTGGCCGCGGACAGGAACACTGAAGCTTTCTTT.

The rearrangement joins TRBV9 to TRBJ1-1; possibly TRBD1 for D (5 bases). CDR3 length: 13 residues. V gave up 2 bases and J gave up 3 bases, with 8 bases separating them. Germline CDR1 is SGDLS and CDR2 is YYNGEE. The CDR3 protein is CASSVTDYTEAFF. In nucleotides, the CDR3 is TGTGCCAGCAGCGTGACAGACTACACTGAAGCTTTCTTT.

The chain employs TRBV4-3 and TRBJ1-2; 9 positions agree with TRBD1. This CDR3 spans 16 amino acids. Trimming removed 1 base from V and 0 bases from J; junction bases left unmatched: 3. Germline values: CDR1 LGHNA, CDR2 YSLEER. The CDR3 here is CASSQAGTGTNYGYTF. The CDR3, as DNA: TGCGCCAGCAGCCAAGCCGGGACAGGGACTAACTATGGCTACACCTTC.

This clone is a singleton in its sample. The V gene is TRBV11-2, the J gene TRBJ2-7, with 7 bases fitting TRBD1. The CDR3 contains 17 residues. Per germline, CDR1 SGHAT and CDR2 FQNNGV. The V and J ends lost 4 bases and 2 bases, in that order; junction bases with no gene match: 14. The CDR3 reads CASSSMKGQKVPYEQYV. CDR3 nucleotides: TGTGCCAGCAGCTCCATGAAGGGACAGAAAGTTCCCTACGAGCAGTACGTC.

The chain recombines TRBV4-2 with TRBJ1-5; TRBD1 might be the D (6 bases). The germline V gene encodes CDR1 LGHNA and CDR2 YNFKEQ. The CDR3 sequence is 16 residues long. V lost 3 bases, J lost 2 bases, and 14 bases lay in between. CDR3 residues: CASSHEGRQGNQPQHF. The CDR3 DNA sequence: TGTGCCAGCAGCCATGAGGGACGACAGGGCAATCAGCCCCAGCATTTT.

The chain couples TRBV7-2 to TRBJ1-5, with TRBD1 matching 8 bases. The V gene's germline CDR1 is SGHTA and CDR2 FQGNSA. CDR3 length: 15 residues. V shed 5 bases and J 7 bases; nucleotides not matched to a gene: 10. As DNA, the CDR3 is TGTGCCAGCAGCCCATGGACAGGGCCCAGACAGCCCCAGCATTTT. This gives the protein CASSPWTGPRQPQHF. Combining the CDR3 with reference TRBV7-2 and TRBJ1-5 gives the whole variable domain GAGVSQSPSNKVTEKGKDVELRCDPISGHTALYWYRQSLGQGLEFLIYFQGNSAPDKSGLPSDRFSAERTGGSVSTLTIQRTQQEDSAVYLCASSPWTGPRQPQHFGDGTRLSIL.